This T cell receptor beta chain emerged from a study of identical twins. A universal primer site was incorporated via template switching, and the cDNA contained unique molecular identifiers. TCRdb redid the calling of the 5' RACE reads with MiXCR, one entry per CDR3 protein. The sample gives hundreds of thousands of distinct CDR3 sequences, 18% of which show up once; roughly 14% is in the top ten. V was shortened by 1 base and J by 6 bases, with 4 bases between the two germline ends. This CDR3 is 11 amino acids long. CDR1 is LGHDT, CDR2 YNNKEL, per germline (reference sequence). This sample also belongs to another study, concerning T cells expressing NK-cell markers.

Sequencing was performed on PBMCs. The TCR sequence derives from a young woman in good health. This chain connects TRBV3-1 to TRBJ2-7; D is unresolved. The CDR3 sequence is CASSQAIEQYF. In DNA form, the CDR3 reads TGTGCCAGCAGCCAAGCCATCGAGCAGTACTTC.